This T cell receptor (beta chain) was profiled in a study of vaccination and CD4 T cells after COVID-19 (dated by TCRdb to the early 2020s). A note on the overall study: The convalescent cohort comprised six males and four females, including two Hispanic individuals, seven Caucasians, two Asians and one multiracial person. Two doses of either the Pfizer-BioNTech BNT162b2 vaccine (n=8) or the Moderna mRNA-1273 vaccine (n=2) were administered to participants. Post-COVID blood samples were collected from convalescent patients a median of approximately 100 days after diagnosis, with a range of about 30 to 161 days. Post-vaccine blood samples were taken a median of roughly 72 days after the second vaccine dose, with a range of roughly 13 to 250 days. The spike-specific CD4+ TCR repertoire was compared before and after mRNA vaccination in nine to ten COVID-19 convalescent patients and several infection-naive healthy vaccine recipients. The cultures were stimulated with overlapping spike peptide pools from SARS-CoV-2 and from the common cold coronaviruses HCoV-NL63, HCoV-OC43 and HCoV-229E. As controls, cultures received a CEFX viral epitope pool (the positive control), an HIV-1 Nef peptide pool (the negative control), or no peptide at all.

Worth noting for this clonotype: There is no known antigen for this receptor. No qualities accompany the bases; no much larger clone lies one base away.

This specimen's treatment or condition label, per the study, means: approximately 10-day PBMC culture with coronavirus spike peptide pools or control peptides (ViraFEST assay). The study used the ViraFEST assay, which expanded antigen-specific T cells with peptide pools and then identified expanded clonotypes by TCR sequencing. Negative nucleocapsid antibody tests before and after vaccination confirmed that the healthy vaccine recipients had no prior SARS-CoV-2 infection. PBMCs were cultured at around 2 million per well in IMDM supplemented with 5% human AB serum and about 10 IU/ml IL-2, with roughly 10 ug/ml peptide pools added. Half of the culture medium was replaced with fresh IL-2-containing medium on days 3 and 7. After around 11 days of culture, CD4+ T cells were isolated by negative selection with the EasySep CD4+ T cell isolation kit. Ficoll-Paque Plus gradient centrifugation was used to isolate PBMCs from whole blood, and the isolated PBMCs were then either used fresh or cryopreserved at -140C. Each culture condition was generally run in triplicate wells.

Broader findings and caveats from the paper: Of the vaccine-specific clones in convalescent patients, 304 of 307, or nearly all, reacted only to SARS-CoV-2 spike and did not cross-react with common cold coronaviruses. In convalescent patients, a median roughly 86% of post-vaccine SARS-CoV-2-reactive clones were detected only after vaccination, suggesting vaccine-specific priming. The median number of SARS-CoV-2-reactive clonotypes rose from approximately 20 after infection to 30 to 45 after vaccination, but the change was not significant. Only a relatively small number of convalescent patients were included in the study, and early timepoints following natural infection were not analyzed.

Library preparation used PCR. DNA from cultured CD4+ T cells underwent TCR sequencing with the Oncomine TCR Beta short-read assay at the Johns Hopkins FTIC core. The QIAamp micro DNA kit was used to extract genomic DNA from the cultured CD4+ T cells. The Oncomine TCR Beta libraries from cultured CD4+ T cells were pooled using unique dual indexes and then sequenced on an Illumina iSeq 100. Regarding the original processing steps: Non-productive sequences were removed, and CDR3s not starting with C, not ending with F or W, or shorter than 7 amino acids were discarded. Antigen-specific clonotypes were identified using the MANAFEST web application through comparison of peptide-stimulated wells with reference and other culture wells. Positive clones required FDR below 0.05, an odds ratio above 5, and productive frequency above 0.1% in at least two of three replicate wells. A clonotype counted as cross-reactive if it showed significant expansion both in the SARS-CoV-2 spike wells and in at least one common cold coronavirus spike condition. CDR3 homology was assessed with Levenshtein distances (stringdist) and unrooted phylogenetic trees (ape) in R version 3.6.1. TCRdb itself trimmed the public reads at Q25 with fastp, ran MiXCR and retained productive beta chains. Rows with a matching CDR3 protein are joined into one entry that keeps the most common DNA and genes. The V and J calls and clone size come from TCRdb's table, not from the authors' own analysis. This sample is represented by about 20,000 distinct CDR3 sequences; more than 30% of them were singletons. Under 20% of the sample is held by the ten biggest clonotypes.

The germline V gene provides CDR1 SQVTM and CDR2 ANQGSEA. The CDR3 has 12 amino acids, counting the end cysteine and phenylalanine. Left in the record is the CDR3 DNA by itself, 36 bases read in frame from the first base. V loses 1 base, J loses 4 bases, and the germline ends lie 8 bases apart. The V and J genes are TRBV29-1 and TRBJ2-7, with a tentative D gene TRBD2 over 5 matching bases. The receptor was isolated from a human donor who received a COVID-19 vaccine. Sequenced material: CD4+ T cells from blood, cultured in vitro, taken before SARS-CoV-2 vaccination. Here is the DNA: TGCAGCGTTGAAGTGAGAGGGTACGAGCAGTACTTC. It translates to CSVEVRGYEQYF.